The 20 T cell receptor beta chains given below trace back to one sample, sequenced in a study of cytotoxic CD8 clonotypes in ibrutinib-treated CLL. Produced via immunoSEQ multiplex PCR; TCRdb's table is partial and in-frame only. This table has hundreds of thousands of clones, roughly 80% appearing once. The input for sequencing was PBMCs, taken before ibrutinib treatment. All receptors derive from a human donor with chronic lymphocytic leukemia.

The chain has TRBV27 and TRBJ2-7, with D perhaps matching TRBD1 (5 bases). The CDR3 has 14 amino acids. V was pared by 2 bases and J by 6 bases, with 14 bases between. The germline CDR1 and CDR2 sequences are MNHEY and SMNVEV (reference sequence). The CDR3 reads CASSLGQGFFEQYF. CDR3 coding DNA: TGTGCCAGCAGTTTAGGGCAGGGATTCTTCGAGCAGTACTTC.

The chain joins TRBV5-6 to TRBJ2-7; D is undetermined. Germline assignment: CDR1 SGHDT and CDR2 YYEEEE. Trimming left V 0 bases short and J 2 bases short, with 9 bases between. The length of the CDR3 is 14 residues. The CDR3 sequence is CASSLGPGTYEQYF. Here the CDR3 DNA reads TGTGCCAGCAGCTTGGGTCCAGGAACCTACGAGCAGTACTTC.

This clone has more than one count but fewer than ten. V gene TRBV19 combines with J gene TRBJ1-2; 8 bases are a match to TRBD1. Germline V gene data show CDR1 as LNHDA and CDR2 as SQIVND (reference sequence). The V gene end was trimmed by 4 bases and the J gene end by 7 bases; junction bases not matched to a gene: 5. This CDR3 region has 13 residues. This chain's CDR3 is CASSTQDRVGYTF. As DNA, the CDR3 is TGTGCCAGTAGTACCCAGGACAGGGTTGGCTACACCTTC. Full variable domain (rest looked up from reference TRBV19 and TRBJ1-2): DGGITQSPKYLFRKEGQNVTLSCEQNLNHDAMYWYRQDPGQGLRLIYYSQIVNDFQKGDIAEGYSVSREKKESFPLTVTSAQKNPTAFYLCASSTQDRVGYTFGSGTRLTVV.

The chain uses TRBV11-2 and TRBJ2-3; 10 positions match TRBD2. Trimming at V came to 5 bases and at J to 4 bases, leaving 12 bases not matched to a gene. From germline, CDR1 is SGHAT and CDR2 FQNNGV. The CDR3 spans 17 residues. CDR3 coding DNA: TGTGCCAGCAGCCCCCGGACTAGCGGAAAACGGGCAGATACGCAGTATTTT. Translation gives CASSPRTSGKRADTQYF.

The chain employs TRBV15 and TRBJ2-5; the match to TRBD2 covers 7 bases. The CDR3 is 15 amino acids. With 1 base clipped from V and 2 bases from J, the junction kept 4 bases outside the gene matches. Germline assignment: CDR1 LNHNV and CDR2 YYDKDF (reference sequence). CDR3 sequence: CATSRAGGLQETQYF. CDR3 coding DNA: TGTGCCACCAGCAGAGCGGGAGGCCTTCAAGAGACCCAGTACTTC.

The chain's CDR3 is CASSLGGYSNQPQHF. The CDR3 region has the DNA TGTGCCAGCAGTCTAGGGGGTTATAGCAATCAGCCCCAGCATTTT. This chain joins TRBV27 and TRBJ1-5, with D perhaps TRBD1 (6 bases). Deletions cut 5 bases from V and 0 bases from J, with 11 bases between. Germline values: CDR1 MNHEY, CDR2 SMNVEV (reference sequence). The CDR3 loop spans 15 amino acids.

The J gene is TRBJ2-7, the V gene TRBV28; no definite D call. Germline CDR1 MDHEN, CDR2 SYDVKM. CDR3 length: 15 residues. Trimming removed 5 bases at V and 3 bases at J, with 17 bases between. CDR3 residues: CASSPRRPAGYEQYF. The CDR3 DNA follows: TGTGCCAGCAGTCCCAGGCGACCCGCCGGCTACGAGCAGTACTTC.

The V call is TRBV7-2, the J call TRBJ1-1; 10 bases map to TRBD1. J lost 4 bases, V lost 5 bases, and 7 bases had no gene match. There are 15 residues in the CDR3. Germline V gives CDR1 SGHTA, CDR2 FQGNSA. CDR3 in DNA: TGTGCCAGCAGCAGACAGGGGGCGCGCGGCACTGAAGCTTTCTTT. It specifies CASSRQGARGTEAFF.

In DNA form, the CDR3 reads TGTGCCAGCCTCCTCGGGACAGGGTCCTACGAGCAGTACTTC. The encoded protein is CASLLGTGSYEQYF. The chain is built from TRBV28 and TRBJ2-7; 9 bases match TRBD1. The CDR3 is made up of 14 amino acids. CDR1 and CDR2 (germline): MDHEN, SYDVKM. The V gene end was trimmed by 8 bases and the J gene end by 1 base; junction bases not matched to a gene: 6.

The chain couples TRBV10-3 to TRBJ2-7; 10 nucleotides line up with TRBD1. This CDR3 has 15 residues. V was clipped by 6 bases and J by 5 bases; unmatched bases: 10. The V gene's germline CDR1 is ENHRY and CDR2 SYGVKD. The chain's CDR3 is CAIRGTGDKYDEQYF. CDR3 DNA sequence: TGTGCCATCAGAGGGACAGGGGACAAGTATGACGAGCAGTACTTC.

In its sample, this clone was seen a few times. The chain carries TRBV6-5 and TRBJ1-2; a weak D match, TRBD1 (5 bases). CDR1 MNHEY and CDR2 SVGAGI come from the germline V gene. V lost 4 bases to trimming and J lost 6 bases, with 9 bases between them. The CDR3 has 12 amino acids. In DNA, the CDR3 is TGTGCCAGCAGTTCAGGGCGGGATGGCTACACCTTC. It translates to CASSSGRDGYTF.

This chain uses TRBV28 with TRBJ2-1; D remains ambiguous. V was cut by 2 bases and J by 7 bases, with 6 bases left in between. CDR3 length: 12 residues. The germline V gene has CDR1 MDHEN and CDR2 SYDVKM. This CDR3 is CASSLETNEQFF. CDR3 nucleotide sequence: TGTGCCAGCAGTTTAGAAACAAATGAGCAGTTCTTC.

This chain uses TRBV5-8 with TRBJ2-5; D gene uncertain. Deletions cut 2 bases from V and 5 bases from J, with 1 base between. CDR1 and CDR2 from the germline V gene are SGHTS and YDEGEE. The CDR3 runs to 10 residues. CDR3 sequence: CASSFETQYF. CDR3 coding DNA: TGTGCCAGCAGCTTCGAGACCCAGTACTTC.

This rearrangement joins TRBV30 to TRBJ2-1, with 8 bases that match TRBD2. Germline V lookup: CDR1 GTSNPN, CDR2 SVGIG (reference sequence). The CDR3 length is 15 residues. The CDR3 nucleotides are TGTGCATCAAACCTGGCGGGAGGCACCTACAATGAGCAGTTCTTC. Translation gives CASNLAGGTYNEQFF.

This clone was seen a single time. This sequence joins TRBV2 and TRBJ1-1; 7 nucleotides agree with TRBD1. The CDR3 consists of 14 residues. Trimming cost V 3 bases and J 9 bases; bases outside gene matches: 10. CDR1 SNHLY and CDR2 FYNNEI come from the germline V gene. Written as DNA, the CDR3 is TGTGCCAGCAGTGAGGTGGGCAGGGGGAATAAAGCTTTCTTT. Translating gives CASSEVGRGNKAFF.

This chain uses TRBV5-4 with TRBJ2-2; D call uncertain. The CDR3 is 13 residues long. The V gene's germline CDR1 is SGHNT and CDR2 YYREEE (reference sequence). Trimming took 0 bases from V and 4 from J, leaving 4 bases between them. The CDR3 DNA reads TGTGCCAGCAGCTTGGATGGCACCGGGGAGCTGTTTTTT. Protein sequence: CASSLDGTGELFF.

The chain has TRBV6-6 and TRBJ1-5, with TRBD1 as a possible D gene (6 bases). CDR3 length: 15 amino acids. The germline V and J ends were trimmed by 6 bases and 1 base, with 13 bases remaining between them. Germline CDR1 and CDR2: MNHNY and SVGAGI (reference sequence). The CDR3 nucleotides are TGTGCCAGCAGCACACAGGGTGGGAGCAATCAGCCCCAGCATTTT. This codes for CASSTQGGSNQPQHF.

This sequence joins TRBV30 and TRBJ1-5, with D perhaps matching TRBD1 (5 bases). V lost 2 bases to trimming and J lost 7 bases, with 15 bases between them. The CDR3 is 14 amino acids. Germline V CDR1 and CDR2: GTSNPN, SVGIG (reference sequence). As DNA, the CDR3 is TGTGCCTGGAGTTTTTTTAGGGACGGGCAGCCCCAGCATTTT. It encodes CAWSFFRDGQPQHF.

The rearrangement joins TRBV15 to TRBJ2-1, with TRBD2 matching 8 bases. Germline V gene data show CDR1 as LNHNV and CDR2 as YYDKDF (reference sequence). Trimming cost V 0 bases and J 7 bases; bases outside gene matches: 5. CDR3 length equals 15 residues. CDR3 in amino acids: CATSRDLAGPNEQFF. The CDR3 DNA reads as TGTGCCACCAGCAGAGATTTAGCGGGACCTAATGAGCAGTTCTTC.

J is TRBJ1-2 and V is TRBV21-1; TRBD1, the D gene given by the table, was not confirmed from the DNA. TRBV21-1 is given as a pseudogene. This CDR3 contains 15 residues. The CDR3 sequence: CASSKSGTSNYGYTF. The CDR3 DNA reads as TGTGCCAGCAGCAAGTCCGGGACATCGAACTATGGCTACACCTTC.